Below, one TCR beta chain is given with its context. Its antigen is not yet known. Base qualities are missing; no much larger clone stands one base away. The method was the immunoSEQ multiplex PCR assay. For the multiplex PCR, a mixture combining 60 forward primers for TCR Vbeta segments and 13 reverse primers for TCR Jbeta segments was used. The CDR3 region of rearranged TCR beta genes was amplified from genomic DNA by a multiplex PCR assay. The amplified TCR beta libraries were sequenced on the Illumina HiSeq System as 87-base-pair reads. The study's processing was this. In a later analysis, tens of millions of unique TCR beta chains were counted across the 500 to 700 repertoires, and roughly 9.9 million of these chains were shared by at least two donors. A nearest-neighbor algorithm error-corrected the raw reads and collapsed the reads into unique sequences, merging closely related sequences to remove PCR and sequencing errors. V, D and J gene segments were assigned by aligning CDR3 sequences to IMGT reference sequences. For a sequence to be retained, at least a six-nucleotide match to both a V gene segment and a J gene segment was required. A rearrangement counted as productive if the CDR3 had no stop codons and remained in frame with V and J, and every other rearrangement counted as non-productive. CDR3 was defined according to IMGT convention as the region running from the second conserved V-encoded cysteine to the conserved J-encoded phenylalanine. The earlier analysis of fewer than 750 of the donors excluded sequences that lacked an unambiguous match to a single V gene segment. In an earlier analysis of a few hundred of the donors, V segments were called functional above 56.7% productive rearrangements and were called segregating when the between-donor standard deviation exceeded 5%. A statistical classification framework was built for diagnosing cytomegalovirus status from the catalog of TCR beta chain sequences. V and J gene assignment, in a later analysis, came from comparing TCR nucleotide sequences with IMGT/GENE-DB human TR gene sequences. A later analysis assigned CDR3 sequences and most-parsimonious VDJ recombination scenarios with the TCRdist pipeline. In a later analysis, each TCR beta chain was defined by its CDR3 amino acid sequence together with its V-gene family, and reads lacking a unique V-gene family were excluded. To address suspected cross-contamination and a sequencing artifact, a later analysis removed roughly 580 highly shared, low-generation-probability nucleotide sequences. A later analysis calculated a clonal expansion index for each public chain from normalized within-repertoire ranks of inferred template counts. In a later analysis, generation probabilities were computed with a VDJ recombination model fitted to out-of-frame rearrangements, and the resulting probabilities were checked against IGoR. In a later analysis, TCR-TCR, TCR-HLA and TCR-CMV co-occurrence was scored with hypergeometric tests, and a repertoire-size bias correction was applied to TCR pairs. A later analysis estimated false discovery rates by permuting HLA or CMV assignments 20 times. In a later analysis, co-occurring TCRs were grouped using DBSCAN, and TCRdist sequence similarity was added for clustering within HLA-allele-positive subsets. For co-occurrence clustering, repertoires with fewer than 30,000 or more than 120,000 public chains were excluded, along with four or five repertoires with anomalous nucleotide sharing. Drawn from immuneACCESS, this table holds only the in-frame rearrangements with V and J called that TCRdb kept. Clones are partly lost; checked studies trace under half to an unresolved V gene and leave the rest unexplained. That table gives V, J and clone size, and the DNA gave D and trimming. The sample data list around 130,000 clones, and 84% of these were observed just once. The ten largest clones represent about 2.5% of the sample.

The record originates from a study of cytomegalovirus exposure and HLA in healthy donors (dated 2017 in TCRdb). For context, the study as a whole: An earlier analysis of roughly 570 of the donors reported roughly 300 Gb of sequence data and 95 million to 130 million unique TCR beta sequences obtained from some 200 million T cells. A later analysis re-examined previously published TCR beta repertoires from hundreds of donors and added high-resolution HLA genotyping to investigate patterns of TCR occurrence. To decide whether each TCR beta V gene segment behaved as functional or pseudogenic, an earlier analysis of several hundred of the donors relied on high-throughput TCR beta sequencing. The study combined high-throughput TCR immunosequencing, statistical association of individual TCRs with disease status, and machine learning to predict cytomegalovirus infection status. Besides the first cohort of around 700 subjects, a separate validation cohort made up of 95 to 150 different subjects was used. All discovery cohort repertoires had been generated using a single sequencing platform. A handful of DR-DQ haplotypes were handled as single units for association and clustering because linkage in the cohort was strong. Genome-wide SNP genotypes for about 60% of the 666 donors were used in a later genetic analysis, which treated that subset as a discovery cohort. Among 300 to 450 genotyped donors of the cohort, an average of about 240,000 unique TCR beta nucleotide sequences were sequenced per donor, around a sixth of them non-productive. The later analysis used no new phenotypic data to find candidate immune exposures, relying instead on TCR beta sequences and their occurrence across donors. Class I and class II HLA loci were covered by the typing at four-digit resolution. Typing coverage differed by locus: A, B, C, DRB1 and DQB1 were typed in about 629-640 donors, DQA1 in approximately 520, DPA1 in 600 to 610, and DPB1 in about 450. An early release that covered some 640 HLA-typed donors contained approximately 320 gigabases of sequencing data and 80 million or so unique TCR sequences. Donor age, sex, ethnicity and CMV serostatus were collected together with the repertoire data. The aim of the study was to test whether cataloging public T cell receptors could identify signatures of past pathogen exposure. The T cell repertoires of several hundred subjects were profiled by immunosequencing and related to cytomegalovirus serostatus. Of the roughly 400 genotyped donors, 81% were placed in the genetic ancestry cluster associated with self-reported Caucasian donors. Study-wide conclusions, independent of this receptor: The 87-base-pair reads could not distinguish some IMGT-functional V segments, including TRBV6-2 and TRBV6-3, so those segments were excluded. In a later genetic analysis, fewer N-insertions in productive TCRs were reported among donors in an Asian-associated ancestry cluster than the roughly 640-donor mean. The classifier was reported to diagnose cytomegalovirus status with high specificity and sensitivity in both the original and validation cohorts. Several of the top co-occurrence clusters appeared to be linked to parvovirus B19, influenza, CMV and Epstein-Barr virus, according to a later analysis. The authors suggested that the approach could potentially be extended to other disease states and immunological phenotypes. The study gave a list of some 150 TCR beta chains associated with cytomegalovirus. Broadly in line with IMGT annotations, most TCR beta V segments showed up in productive rearrangements about 90% or about 30% of the time in an earlier analysis of approximately 640 of the donors. Linkage disequilibrium might explain the correlated functional status among segregating V segments, but an unknown experimental factor could not be excluded. Because HLA typing was unavailable for some donors at each locus, only the typed subset was used in association tests. When HLA alleles, especially DR and DQ, strongly co-occurred, attributing TCR associations to individual alleles was difficult. A few of the identified cytomegalovirus-associated TCR beta chains were confirmed in vitro to be specific for cytomegalovirus antigens. While some public TCRs were present in many individuals, most TCR sequences turned up only very rarely across donors. In a later analysis, TCR association rates were found to vary across HLA loci, with the most associated TCRs seen for DRB1 alleles and the fewest for HLA-C alleles. Seventeen rarely observed V segments, including chromosome 9 orphons, were excluded from the earlier analysis of about 500 of the donors because counts were too low. The presence/absence analyses assumed that sequencing depth was roughly uniform across donors, and that assumption may not be true. In a later analysis, HLA-associated TCR beta chains showed more clonal expansion and lower generation probabilities than non-associated chains that were equally common. The sequencing pipeline was judged likely to have produced a cluster of highly shared sequence variants as a technical artifact. This cohort had only TCR beta chains sequenced, and the lack of alpha or paired-chain data limited which features could be detected. A later analysis found that most CMV-associated TCR beta chains appeared HLA-restricted, with HLA associations seemingly driven largely by CMV exposure. Immune exposure information for the cohort was limited to CMV serostatus. A further reported finding was that TCR beta sequences accurately predicted the HLA-A and HLA-B alleles for most subjects in the first cohort. An association between a missense DCLRE1C variant and V-gene and J-gene trimming of TCR beta chains was found in a later genetic analysis and replicated in an independent cohort. At a false discovery rate of 0.05, a later analysis linked under 20,000 TCR beta sequences to specific HLA alleles.

The cohort consisted of 666 healthy bone marrow donors. At the time of sampling, every cohort member was nominally healthy, though immune exposures that went unrecorded were likely present. The donor tested CMV seronegative and was one of the 352 seronegative cohort members. Each donor provided a peripheral blood sample, and peripheral blood mononuclear cells were used for TCR beta sequencing. The Qiagen DNeasy Blood Extraction Kit was used to extract genomic DNA from the blood cell samples. From the cysteine through the phenylalanine, the CDR3 covers 12 amino acids. Solely the CDR3 DNA is kept, with 36 bases framed from the first base. As encoded in the germline V gene, CDR1 is SGHVS while CDR2 is FNYEAQ. The V and J ends are trimmed by 0 bases and 11 bases, leaving 7 bases between them.

The clonotype was recovered from a man aged 50-59 years in good health and CMV-seronegative. The specimen was PBMCs. In this chain, TRBV7-6 is recombined with TRBJ1-4; the D gene cannot be resolved reliably. This receptor has the CDR3 CASSLASDKLFF. The bases read TGTGCCAGCAGCTTAGCGTCAGATAAACTGTTTTTT.